These T cell receptor beta chains were read from a single sample in a study of blood T cell repertoires in COVID-19. Sequenced by immunoSEQ multiplex PCR; TCRdb stores in-frame clones only, minus some. The sample contains 130,000 or so clones, 88% of which appear only once. The sample consisted of peripheral blood. Receptor source: a man aged 50 to 60 with acute or convalescent COVID-19. Each CDR3 is given with its conserved first and last residue. A D gene is named only where the DNA matches it firmly. The listing skips clone size in some rows; elsewhere it reads once, few, many or a size class.

D gene: TRBD1; J gene: TRBJ1-1; V gene: TRBV30; clone size: .; CDR3 DNA: TGTGCCTGGAGTTCAGGGGGTTGGACTGAAGCTTTCTTT; CDR3 protein: CAWSSGGWTEAFF
D gene: TRBD1; J gene: TRBJ1-5; V gene: TRBV19; clone size: .; CDR3 DNA: TGTGCCAGTACCCCCTCTTCGACAGGGATTTTTCAGCCCCAGCATTTT; CDR3 protein: CASTPSSTGIFQPQHF
D gene: TRBD1; J gene: TRBJ1-2; V gene: TRBV7-2; clone size: .; CDR3 DNA: TGTGCCAGCAGCCCGGACAGGGGCCTAGGCTATGGCTACACCTTC; CDR3 protein: CASSPDRGLGYGYTF
D gene: TRBD2; J gene: TRBJ2-7; V gene: TRBV19; clone size: .; CDR3 DNA: TGTGCCAGTAGTACAGGACTAGACCCCTCGGAGCAGTACTTC; CDR3 protein: CASSTGLDPSEQYF
D gene: TRBD2; J gene: TRBJ2-7; V gene: TRBV12-5; clone size: .; CDR3 DNA: TGTGCTAGTGGTTTGGTGACTAGCGGGGGCTCCTACGAGCAGTACTTC; CDR3 protein: CASGLVTSGGSYEQYF
D gene: TRBD1; J gene: TRBJ1-1; V gene: TRBV2; clone size: .; CDR3 DNA: TGTGCCAGCAGTGAAAGGGGAGGCAGGGGGTCGAAAGCTTTCTTT; CDR3 protein: CASSERGGRGSKAFF
D gene: .; J gene: TRBJ2-1; V gene: TRBV4-1; clone size: .; CDR3 DNA: TGCGCCAGCAGCCCGCAACCAGGGCCAAACAATGAGCAGTTCTTC; CDR3 protein: CASSPQPGPNNEQFF
D gene: .; J gene: TRBJ2-1; V gene: TRBV18; clone size: .; CDR3 DNA: TGTGCCAGCTCACCACCGGTAGCGACCTCCTACAATGAGCAGTTCTTC; CDR3 protein: CASSPPVATSYNEQFF
D gene: .; J gene: TRBJ1-5; V gene: TRBV27; clone size: .; CDR3 DNA: TGTGCCAGCAGTTTTAGGGGACTCAATCAGCCCCAGCATTTT; CDR3 protein: CASSFRGLNQPQHF
D gene: .; J gene: TRBJ2-7; V gene: TRBV3-1/TRBV3-2; clone size: .; CDR3 DNA: TGTGCCAGCAGCCAGCCCTCAGGGGCCCACGAGCAGTACTTC; CDR3 protein: CASSQPSGAHEQYF
D gene: TRBD1; J gene: TRBJ2-7; V gene: TRBV27; clone size: .; CDR3 DNA: TGTGCCAGCCGTGCGTACAGGGGTACCTACGAGCAGTACTTC; CDR3 protein: CASRAYRGTYEQYF
D gene: .; J gene: TRBJ1-2; V gene: TRBV7-9; clone size: .; CDR3 DNA: TGTGCCAGCAGCTTAAATTCTGGGCAGACAAGGGGCTACACCTTC; CDR3 protein: CASSLNSGQTRGYTF
D gene: TRBD1; J gene: TRBJ1-2; V gene: TRBV6-6; clone size: .; CDR3 DNA: TGTGCCAGCAAAACCCCAGGGGGCAAAGTGTATGGCTACACCTTC; CDR3 protein: CASKTPGGKVYGYTF
D gene: TRBD2; J gene: TRBJ2-1; V gene: TRBV9; clone size: .; CDR3 DNA: TGTGCCAGCAGCGTTAGAGCGGGGAGCTCCTACAATGAGCAGTTCTTC; CDR3 protein: CASSVRAGSSYNEQFF
D gene: .; J gene: TRBJ1-1; V gene: TRBV24-1; clone size: .; CDR3 DNA: TGTGCCACCAGTGATTCCGGGTCTCCCGAAGCTTTCTTT; CDR3 protein: CATSDSGSPEAFF
D gene: .; J gene: TRBJ1-4; V gene: TRBV5-6; clone size: .; CDR3 DNA: TGTGCCAGCAGCTTGAACTTCCCAACTAATGAAAAACTGTTTTTT; CDR3 protein: CASSLNFPTNEKLFF
D gene: .; J gene: TRBJ2-1; V gene: TRBV2; clone size: .; CDR3 DNA: TGTGCCGCGGAGGACCCCCGCTCCTACAATGAGCAGTTCTTC; CDR3 protein: CAAEDPRSYNEQFF
D gene: .; J gene: TRBJ1-1; V gene: TRBV19; clone size: .; CDR3 DNA: TGTGCCAGTAGTAGGTCAGGGGACGGCACTGAAGCTTTCTTT; CDR3 protein: CASSRSGDGTEAFF
D gene: TRBD2; J gene: TRBJ2-3; V gene: TRBV30; clone size: .; CDR3 DNA: TGTGCCTGGAATCGGGGGGAGTCGACAGATACGCAGTATTTT; CDR3 protein: CAWNRGESTDTQYF
D gene: TRBD2; J gene: TRBJ2-1; V gene: TRBV11-3; clone size: .; CDR3 DNA: TGTGCCAGCAGCCGCAGGGGACTAGCGGGAGCCAATGAGCAGTTCTTC; CDR3 protein: CASSRRGLAGANEQFF
D gene: .; J gene: TRBJ2-7; V gene: TRBV12-3/TRBV12-4; clone size: .; CDR3 DNA: TGTGCCAGCAGTTTCGGGACTGAGCAGTACTTC; CDR3 protein: CASSFGTEQYF
D gene: TRBD2; J gene: TRBJ2-3; V gene: TRBV6-2/TRBV6-3; clone size: few; CDR3 DNA: TGTGCCAGCAGTTACCTGGGACTAGCGGGAGCAGATACGCAGTATTTT; CDR3 protein: CASSYLGLAGADTQYF
D gene: TRBD1; J gene: TRBJ2-7; V gene: TRBV7-8; clone size: .; CDR3 DNA: TGTGCCAGCAGCTTAGAACAGGGGGTGTCCGAGCAGTACTTC; CDR3 protein: CASSLEQGVSEQYF
D gene: TRBD2; J gene: TRBJ2-1; V gene: TRBV4-1; clone size: .; CDR3 DNA: TGCGCCAGCACGACTAGCGGGGAAATAAACAATGAGCAGTTCTTC; CDR3 protein: CASTTSGEINNEQFF
D gene: TRBD1; J gene: TRBJ1-4; V gene: TRBV18; clone size: .; CDR3 DNA: TGTGCCAGCTCACCACAACAGGGGTCTGAAAAACTGTTTTTT; CDR3 protein: CASSPQQGSEKLFF
D gene: TRBD1; J gene: TRBJ2-3; V gene: TRBV5-1; clone size: .; CDR3 DNA: TGCGCCAGCAGCTTCAGGGGGCCTGGCACAGATACGCAGTATTTT; CDR3 protein: CASSFRGPGTDTQYF
D gene: .; J gene: TRBJ1-2; V gene: TRBV27; clone size: .; CDR3 DNA: TGTGCCAGCAGTTTGAAACCGGACAGCAACTATGGCTACACCTTC; CDR3 protein: CASSLKPDSNYGYTF
D gene: .; J gene: TRBJ2-3; V gene: TRBV11-1; clone size: .; CDR3 DNA: TGTGCCAGCAGCTTTCGCTACGGGGGCACAGATACGCAGTATTTT; CDR3 protein: CASSFRYGGTDTQYF
D gene: .; J gene: TRBJ1-4; V gene: TRBV7-9; clone size: .; CDR3 DNA: TGTGCCAGCAGCTCAGACAGGAGCTCTAATGAAAAACTGTTTTTT; CDR3 protein: CASSSDRSSNEKLFF
D gene: TRBD1; J gene: TRBJ2-5; V gene: TRBV24-1; clone size: .; CDR3 DNA: TGTGCCACCAGTGAAGGTGACAGGGTGGAGACCCAGTACTTC; CDR3 protein: CATSEGDRVETQYF
D gene: TRBD1; J gene: TRBJ2-7; V gene: TRBV19; clone size: .; CDR3 DNA: TGTGCCAGTAAAAGACAGGGGAATTACGAGCAGTACTTC; CDR3 protein: CASKRQGNYEQYF
D gene: .; J gene: TRBJ2-3; V gene: TRBV5-1; clone size: .; CDR3 DNA: TGCGCCAGCAGCTTGACGGAGGGCAGCACAGATACGCAGTATTTT; CDR3 protein: CASSLTEGSTDTQYF
D gene: .; J gene: TRBJ1-1; V gene: TRBV10-3; clone size: .; CDR3 DNA: TGTGCCATCAGTGAGGAAGCCCTGAACACTGAAGCTTTCTTT; CDR3 protein: CAISEEALNTEAFF
D gene: .; J gene: TRBJ2-1; V gene: TRBV21-1; clone size: .; CDR3 DNA: TGTGCCAGCAGAAAGGAGAGCTCCTACAATGAGCAGTTCTTC; CDR3 protein: CASRKESSYNEQFF
D gene: .; J gene: TRBJ1-5; V gene: TRBV7-2; clone size: .; CDR3 DNA: TGTGCCAGCAGTTACAGGGAGGGGAATCAGCCCCAGCATTTT; CDR3 protein: CASSYREGNQPQHF
D gene: .; J gene: TRBJ2-7; V gene: TRBV12-2; clone size: .; CDR3 DNA: TGTGCAAGTCGGAATACAGGAAGCTCCTACGAGCAGTACTTC; CDR3 protein: CASRNTGSSYEQYF
D gene: .; J gene: TRBJ2-1; V gene: TRBV18; clone size: .; CDR3 DNA: TGTGCCAGCTCACCACCAGAGACCTACAATGAGCAGTTCTTC; CDR3 protein: CASSPPETYNEQFF
D gene: .; J gene: TRBJ2-7; V gene: TRBV5-1; clone size: .; CDR3 DNA: TGCGCCAGCAGCTATAGCGGCTACGAGCAGTACTTC; CDR3 protein: CASSYSGYEQYF
D gene: TRBD1; J gene: TRBJ1-2; V gene: TRBV6-5; clone size: .; CDR3 DNA: TGTGCCAGCAGTTACACCGGGACAGGCCTATATGGCTACACCTTC; CDR3 protein: CASSYTGTGLYGYTF
D gene: TRBD1; J gene: TRBJ2-7; V gene: TRBV5-1; clone size: .; CDR3 DNA: TGCGCCAGCAGCATAAACCCGGGACAGGCCCAAGGGGAGCAGTACTTC; CDR3 protein: CASSINPGQAQGEQYF
D gene: TRBD2; J gene: TRBJ2-3; V gene: TRBV9; clone size: .; CDR3 DNA: TGTGCCAGCAGCGTAGGGACTAGCGCTAGCACAGATACGCAGTATTTT; CDR3 protein: CASSVGTSASTDTQYF
D gene: TRBD2; J gene: TRBJ2-3; V gene: TRBV13; clone size: .; CDR3 DNA: TGTGCCAGCAGCGCCCGACCGCTAGCGGGGGTCACAGATACGCAGTATTTT; CDR3 protein: CASSARPLAGVTDTQYF
D gene: TRBD2; J gene: TRBJ2-7; V gene: TRBV9; clone size: .; CDR3 DNA: TGTGCCAGCAGCGCCGGGACTAGCGGGAGGGCCAAAATCTACGAGCAGTACTTC; CDR3 protein: CASSAGTSGRAKIYEQYF
D gene: TRBD2; J gene: TRBJ2-7; V gene: TRBV18; clone size: .; CDR3 DNA: TGTGCCAGCTCACCCAGACGGACTAGCGGCTCCTACGAGCAGTACTTC; CDR3 protein: CASSPRRTSGSYEQYF
D gene: .; J gene: TRBJ1-6; V gene: TRBV30; clone size: .; CDR3 DNA: TGTGCCTGCGCTAGCTCCTATAATTCACCCCTCCACTTT; CDR3 protein: CACASSYNSPLHF
D gene: TRBD2; J gene: TRBJ2-1; V gene: TRBV30; clone size: .; CDR3 DNA: TGTGCCTGGAGTGAGGGCCTAGCGGGAGTAAATGAGCAGTTCTTC; CDR3 protein: CAWSEGLAGVNEQFF
D gene: .; J gene: TRBJ2-1; V gene: TRBV6-6; clone size: .; CDR3 DNA: TGTGCCAGCAGTAATCTAGAATCCTACAATGAGCAGTTCTTC; CDR3 protein: CASSNLESYNEQFF
D gene: .; J gene: TRBJ1-5; V gene: TRBV28; clone size: .; CDR3 DNA: TGTGCCACCGGCTCGTCGCGGCATCAGCCCCAGCATTTT; CDR3 protein: CATGSSRHQPQHF
D gene: .; J gene: TRBJ1-4; V gene: TRBV6-1; clone size: once; CDR3 DNA: TGTGCCAGCAGTGAATCTGTCTCCTTGGAAAAACTGTTTTTT; CDR3 protein: CASSESVSLEKLFF
D gene: .; J gene: TRBJ2-1; V gene: TRBV5-1; clone size: .; CDR3 DNA: TGCGCCAGCAGCTTGGAACAGGGCCTCTACAATGAGCAGTTCTTC; CDR3 protein: CASSLEQGLYNEQFF
D gene: TRBD1; J gene: TRBJ1-6; V gene: TRBV2; clone size: .; CDR3 DNA: TGTGCCAGCAGTGAGACAGGGATTTCACCCCTCCACTTT; CDR3 protein: CASSETGISPLHF
D gene: TRBD2; J gene: TRBJ2-3; V gene: TRBV6-4; clone size: .; CDR3 DNA: TGTGCCAGCAGTGAAACTAGCGGGGGGACGTCCTCCACAGATACGCAGTATTTT; CDR3 protein: CASSETSGGTSSTDTQYF
D gene: TRBD2; J gene: TRBJ2-1; V gene: TRBV6-5; clone size: .; CDR3 DNA: TGTGCCAGCAGTTACCGACTAGCGGGAGGGTATGAGCAGTTCTTC; CDR3 protein: CASSYRLAGGYEQFF
D gene: .; J gene: TRBJ2-7; V gene: TRBV19; clone size: .; CDR3 DNA: TGTGCCAGTAGTACAGGAGGCGGTTCGTCCTACGAGCAGTACTTC; CDR3 protein: CASSTGGGSSYEQYF
D gene: TRBD1; J gene: TRBJ2-1; V gene: TRBV5-1; clone size: .; CDR3 DNA: TGCGCCAGCAGCCTAAGACAGGGAAGCTCCTACAATGAGCAGTTCTTC; CDR3 protein: CASSLRQGSSYNEQFF